This T cell receptor (beta chain) was sequenced during a study of identical twins. V shed 2 bases and J shed 0 bases, with 18 bases lying between them. Per germline, CDR1 SGHVS and CDR2 FNYEAQ. This CDR3 comprises 18 residues. TCRdb reprocessed the 5' RACE reads via MiXCR and lists one record per CDR3 protein. Of a few hundred thousand distinct CDR3 sequences in the sample, approximately 14% were seen once. Points from the study as a whole: These conclusions were based on statistical analysis (cross-sectional, not following the same donors). Because invariant MAIT and iNKT cells could be present, zero-insertion analyses could be partly confounded.

Worth noting for this clonotype: The antigen remains undetermined.

These data were also reused for a study on yellow fever vaccine responses in identical twins.

The receptor was derived from a young woman in good health. The V and J genes are TRBV7-6 and TRBJ2-3, with D possibly TRBD2 on 6 matching bases. Sequencing used CD4+ T cells sorted from blood. CDR3 sequence reads: CASSLLGGLSGSTDTQYF. DNA of the CDR3: TGTGCCAGCAGCTTATTGGGGGGATTGAGCGGAAGCACAGATACGCAGTATTTT.